This T cell receptor (beta chain) appears in the sequencing data of a study of shared clonotypes between healthy human individuals. The protocol was immunoSEQ multiplex PCR, while the TCRdb copy is restricted to in-frame clones and leaves out a portion. The table has around 430,000 clones, more than 75% seen once. Trimming removed 7 bases at V and 0 bases at J, with 22 bases between. There are 17 residues in the CDR3. Germline CDR1 and CDR2: SGHRS and YFSETQ. This receptor was taken from a woman aged 40 to 49 in good health. Some clones in this sample may be carry-over from other donors' samples. This rearrangement joins TRBV5-1 to TRBJ1-1; the D gene is possibly TRBD1 (5 bases). Sequences were obtained from PBMCs. The CDR3 here is CASFDDQPGNLNTEAFF. In DNA, the CDR3 is TGCGCCAGCTTTGACGACCAACCAGGGAATTTGAACACTGAAGCTTTCTTT.